The T cell receptor beta chain under discussion was sequenced for a study of shared clonotypes between healthy human individuals. General study results and limits: The donor pool, a small one, limited the genetic and exposure-history diversity represented.

Naive CD8 cells, CD45RO-negative and positively selected for CCR7, excluded terminally differentiated effector memory CD45RA+ cells. Donors were healthy HIV-negative adults without recent acute infections or vaccinations. Turning to this clone: Antigen unknown.

The method was immunoSEQ multiplex PCR; TCRdb's version includes in-frame clones alone and lacks a portion of them. The table records 700,000 to 950,000 clones, 90% to 98% of them present only once. The trim removed 2 bases at V and 1 base at J, leaving 5 bases unmatched. The germline V gene has CDR1 MNHEY and CDR2 SVGAGI. CDR3 size: 16 residues. Sample: naive CD8+ T cells sorted from blood. The receptor was derived from a man aged 30-40 years in good health. V gene TRBV6-5 combines with J gene TRBJ2-5; 9 nucleotides match TRBD2. The CDR3 is CASSYVAGEGQETQYF. The CDR3 coding sequence is TGTGCCAGCAGTTACGTAGCGGGAGAGGGCCAAGAGACCCAGTACTTC.